The rows below give T cell receptor beta chains drawn from one sample of a study of T-cell reconstitution after alpha-beta-depleted transplantation in children. TCRdb reprocessed the PCR reads via MiXCR and lists one record per CDR3 protein. The sample shows about 460,000 distinct CDR3 sequences, about 10% of them seen only once. This sample comprised PBMCs, obtained before TCRalphabeta/CD19-depleted stem cell transplant. These TCRs come from a child aged 2-15 years with inherited bone marrow failure, due to receive a stem cell transplant. CDR3s include the opening cysteine and the closing phenylalanine or tryptophan. The D gene is left open where the match is weak. Clone size is shown for a subset of rows, as once, few, many or a class of expanded clone.

V gene	D gene	clone size	J gene	CDR3 DNA	CDR3 protein
TRBV14	.	.	TRBJ2-1	TGTGCCAGCAGCCAGGCGAACTCCTACAATGAGCAGTTCTTC	CASSQANSYNEQFF
TRBV28	.	many	TRBJ2-5	TGTGCCAGCAGTCCAACAGGGTACCAAGAGACCCAGTACTTC	CASSPTGYQETQYF
TRBV20-1	TRBD2	many	TRBJ2-1	TGCAGTGCTCCCTCCGGGACTAGCGGGTCCAATGAGCAGTTCTTC	CSAPSGTSGSNEQFF
TRBV29-1	.	many	TRBJ2-5	TGCAGCGTTGAGGTAGGGCGGGAAGAGACCCAGTACTTC	CSVEVGREETQYF
TRBV6-2/TRBV6-3	TRBD2	few	TRBJ2-7	TGTGCCAGCAGTTACCGCCCTAGCGGCTCCTACGAGCAGTACTTC	CASSYRPSGSYEQYF
TRBV28	.	many	TRBJ1-5	TGTGCCAGCAGTTGGCAGTTCAATCAGCCCCAGCATTTT	CASSWQFNQPQHF
TRBV12-3/TRBV12-4	TRBD2	few	TRBJ2-7	TGTGCCAGCAGTTTAGCGATTTGGCTAGCGGGAGGTCACGAGCAGTACTTC	CASSLAIWLAGGHEQYF
TRBV7-6	.	many	TRBJ1-2	TGTGCCAGCAGCTTAGTCGAGGGGAGTCTTAACTATGGCTACACCTTC	CASSLVEGSLNYGYTF
TRBV30	TRBD1	few	TRBJ1-1	TGTGCCTGGAGAATTTCGGGACAGGGCGTTACTGAAGCTTTCTTT	CAWRISGQGVTEAFF
TRBV5-1	.	many	TRBJ2-7	TGCGCCAGCAGCTTGGTCGGGGGCTCCCCCTACGAGCAGTACTTC	CASSLVGGSPYEQYF
TRBV29-1	.	few	TRBJ1-2	TGCAGCGTTGATCAGGGAATGGTCTATGGCTACACCTTC	CSVDQGMVYGYTF
TRBV20-1	TRBD1	many	TRBJ2-3	TGCAGTGCTAGAGGCGGGACAGGGGGCCCAGATACGCAGTATTTT	CSARGGTGGPDTQYF
TRBV27	TRBD2	.	TRBJ2-7	TGTGCCAGCAGTTTCCACGCGGGAGGGGTCTACGAGCAGTACTTC	CASSFHAGGVYEQYF
TRBV20-1	.	.	TRBJ2-2	TGCAGTGCTAGTAGGGCAGCGCCCACCGGGGAGCTGTTTTTT	CSASRAAPTGELFF
TRBV7-2	TRBD2	many	TRBJ2-3	TGTGCCAGCAGCTCGCCCATAGCGGGAGGGCCGGGAGATACGCAGTATTTT	CASSSPIAGGPGDTQYF
TRBV12-3/TRBV12-4	.	.	TRBJ2-1	TGTGCCAGCAGTTTGAGGGACGGCTACAATGAGCAGTTCTTC	CASSLRDGYNEQFF
TRBV20-1	TRBD1	.	TRBJ1-5	TGCAGTGCTAGAGCACCGGGACAGGGGACATATAGCAATCAGCCCCAGCATTTT	CSARAPGQGTYSNQPQHF
TRBV6-5	.	many	TRBJ1-1	TGTGCCAGCAATGGAGGGGGCACTGAAGCTTTCTTT	CASNGGGTEAFF
TRBV20-1	TRBD1	many	TRBJ1-6	TGCAGTGCGAACAGGGGGAACTATAATTCACCCCTCCACTTT	CSANRGNYNSPLHF
TRBV11-1	TRBD2	many	TRBJ2-4	TGTGCCAGCAGCTCCACGCTTCCGACCGGGACTAGCGGGATTCAGAACATTCAGTACTTC	CASSSTLPTGTSGIQNIQYF
TRBV9	TRBD2	many	TRBJ2-3	TGTGCCAGCAGCGGGACTAGCAGGACAGATACGCAGTATTTT	CASSGTSRTDTQYF
TRBV7-8	.	few	TRBJ1-2	TGTGCCAGCAGCTTACACAGGGCTAACTATGGCTACACCTTC	CASSLHRANYGYTF
TRBV7-8	.	many	TRBJ2-1	TGTGCCAGCAGCTTACGGTCTCGGAATGAGCAGTTCTTC	CASSLRSRNEQFF
TRBV7-9	.	few	TRBJ2-2	TGTGCCACCCTGGTCATAGCGGAGGTGATAGGCGGGGAGCTGTTTTTT	CATLVIAEVIGGELFF
TRBV29-1	TRBD2	many	TRBJ2-7	TGCAGCGTTGAGGGGCTAGCGGGAGCCGAGCAGTACTTC	CSVEGLAGAEQYF
TRBV29-1	.	many	TRBJ2-1	TGCAGCGTTGACCCCTCTAGCTCCTACAATGAGCAGTTCTTC	CSVDPSSSYNEQFF
TRBV15	TRBD1	many	TRBJ2-7	TGTGCCACCAGCAGGGGATCCGGGACAGGGGGGTACGAGCAGTACTTC	CATSRGSGTGGYEQYF
TRBV12-3/TRBV12-4	.	many	TRBJ2-7	TGTGCCAGCACCCTCCGGAGGGTCGGGAGTCCCGTCTACGAGCAGTACTTC	CASTLRRVGSPVYEQYF
TRBV19	.	few	TRBJ2-7	TGTGCCAGTAGCGACATCTCCTACGAGCAGTACTTC	CASSDISYEQYF
TRBV7-2	.	many	TRBJ2-7	TGTGCCAGCAGCTCCCGGCCAGGGCCCGGCGAGCAGTACTTC	CASSSRPGPGEQYF
TRBV27	.	few	TRBJ1-4	TGTGCCAGCAGTTTATTCCCAACCCCTCCTGATGAAAAACTGTTTTTT	CASSLFPTPPDEKLFF
TRBV29-1	.	few	TRBJ2-7	TGCAGCGCGACCTCGGGGGGCAACTACGAGCAGTACTTC	CSATSGGNYEQYF
TRBV7-9	.	many	TRBJ2-5	TGTGCCAGCAGCTCCCTCGCGGGATGGGGTGAAGAGACCCAGTACTTC	CASSSLAGWGEETQYF
TRBV27	.	many	TRBJ2-5	TGTGCCAGCAGTTACCAGTACCAAGAGACCCAGTACTTC	CASSYQYQETQYF
TRBV4-3	TRBD1	few	TRBJ2-3	TGCGCCAGCAGCGAGGGGGGACAGGGGGTTACAGATACGCAGTATTTT	CASSEGGQGVTDTQYF
TRBV4-3	TRBD2	many	TRBJ2-1	TGCGCCAGCAGCCTTAGCGGGGTCGACTACAATGAGCAGTTCTTC	CASSLSGVDYNEQFF
TRBV5-1	TRBD1	many	TRBJ2-2	TGCGCCAGCAGCTCGATTGGACAGGGCACCGGGGAGCTGTTTTTT	CASSSIGQGTGELFF
TRBV10-3	.	many	TRBJ2-2	TGTGCCATCAGGCGGGACGGAAACACCGGGGAGCTGTTTTTT	CAIRRDGNTGELFF
TRBV27	.	.	TRBJ2-5	TGTGCCAGCTCTAAAATGGGGCAAGAGACCCAGTACTTC	CASSKMGQETQYF
TRBV6-1	TRBD1	many	TRBJ2-3	TGTGCCACTGGGACAGGAACAGATACGCAGTATTTT	CATGTGTDTQYF
TRBV28	.	many	TRBJ2-7	TGTGCCAGCAGTTTACCACCGGGGCGGGGTAGCTCCTACGAGCAGTACTTC	CASSLPPGRGSSYEQYF
TRBV20-1	.	many	TRBJ1-2	TGCAGTGCTAGAGATTACAGAGACAACTATGGCTACACCTTC	CSARDYRDNYGYTF
TRBV4-1	.	many	TRBJ2-1	TGCGCCAGCAGCCAACCGGGACTCAATGAGCAGTTCTTC	CASSQPGLNEQFF
TRBV6-1	TRBD2	many	TRBJ2-1	TGTGCCAGCAGTAGGGGGACTAGCGACAATGAGCAGTTCTTC	CASSRGTSDNEQFF
TRBV12-3/TRBV12-4	.	many	TRBJ1-5	TGTGCCAGCAGTTTGGTGGGAGGGCAGCCCCAGCATTTT	CASSLVGGQPQHF
TRBV10-3	.	many	TRBJ2-6	TGTGCCACCTCACCGGGGGCGGAAGGGGCCAACGTCCTGACTTTC	CATSPGAEGANVLTF
TRBV20-1	TRBD1	many	TRBJ2-3	TGCAGTGCTAGCACCCCGGGACAGGGACTTTTAGATACGCAGTATTTT	CSASTPGQGLLDTQYF
TRBV7-2	.	few	TRBJ2-7	TGTGCCAGCAGCCCGGGGCCAGGGTCCCAGACCTACGAGCAGTACTTC	CASSPGPGSQTYEQYF
TRBV7-8	.	many	TRBJ2-7	TGTGCCAGCAGCTTAGCAGGTCCCGAGGGTCCCTACGAGCAGTACTTC	CASSLAGPEGPYEQYF
TRBV6-1	.	many	TRBJ1-5	TGTGCCAGCAGTCCTCTAATCCAGAATCAGCCCCAGCATTTT	CASSPLIQNQPQHF
TRBV7-9	.	many	TRBJ1-1	TGTGCCCTCAGACACACTGAAGCTTTCTTT	CALRHTEAFF
TRBV6-4	TRBD2	many	TRBJ2-1	TGTGCCTCCAGCCTAGCGGGAGTAGGAGAGCAGTTCTTC	CASSLAGVGEQFF